The 3 T cell receptor beta chains in this list originate from one sample, sequenced in a study of control samples from healthy donors and cancer patients. Generated by immunoSEQ multiplex PCR, the TCRdb table keeps only in-frame clones and is missing some. This table has some 150,000 clones, 93% appearing once. Sequenced: blood. The receptors shown here come from a man aged 50 to 59 in good health.

J is TRBJ2-1 and V is TRBV12-5; TRBD2 matches 8 bases. The CDR3 runs to 19 residues. CDR1 and CDR2 (germline): LGHNT, FRNRAP. V shed 3 bases, J shed 6 bases, and the junction held 19 bases outside the gene matches. The CDR3 DNA reads as TGTGCTAGTGGTTTTTTCCCCGGGACTAGTGGAATTGAATCCAATGAGCAGTTCTTC. Amino acid sequence: CASGFFPGTSGIESNEQFF.

This sequence joins TRBV7-2 and TRBJ1-1; maybe TRBD1 (5 bases). Trimming stripped 4 bases from V and 3 bases from J, with 9 bases between. Germline V gene lookup returns CDR1 SGHTA and CDR2 FQGNSA. The CDR3 runs to 13 residues. CDR3 nucleotides: TGTGCCAGCAGCTGGGGGGGGGACACTGAAGCTTTCTTT. Its protein is CASSWGGDTEAFF. The whole variable domain, remainder taken from reference TRBV7-2 and TRBJ1-1, is GAGVSQSPSNKVTEKGKDVELRCDPISGHTALYWYRQSLGQGLEFLIYFQGNSAPDKSGLPSDRFSAERTGGSVSTLTIQRTQQEDSAVYLCASSWGGDTEAFFGQGTRLTVV.

The J gene is TRBJ1-5, the V gene TRBV6-5; TRBD1 agrees at 7 bases. After removal of 5 bases from V and 2 bases from J, the junction contained 6 bases not matched to a gene. The CDR3 length is 15 residues. The germline V gene encodes CDR1 MNHEY and CDR2 SVGAGI. This chain's CDR3 is CASSKQGIGNQPQHF. CDR3 DNA: TGTGCCAGCAGTAAACAGGGGATCGGCAATCAGCCCCAGCATTTT.